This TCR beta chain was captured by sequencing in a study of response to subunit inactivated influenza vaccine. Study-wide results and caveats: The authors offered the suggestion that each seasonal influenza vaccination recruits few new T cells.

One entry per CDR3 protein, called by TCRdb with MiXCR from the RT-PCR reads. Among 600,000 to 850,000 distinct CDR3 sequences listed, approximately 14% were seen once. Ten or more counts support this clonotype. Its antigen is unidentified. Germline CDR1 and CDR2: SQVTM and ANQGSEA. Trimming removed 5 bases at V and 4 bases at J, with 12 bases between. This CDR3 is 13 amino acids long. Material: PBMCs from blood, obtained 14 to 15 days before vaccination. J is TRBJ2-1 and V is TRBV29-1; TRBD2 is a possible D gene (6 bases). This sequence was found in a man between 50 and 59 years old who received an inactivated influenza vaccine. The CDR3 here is CSVRTTPYNEQFF. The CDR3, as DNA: TGCAGCGTTCGGACTACGCCGTACAATGAGCAGTTCTTC.